This entry describes one T cell receptor (beta chain). This record belongs to a study of T cell responses to AZD1222 COVID-19 vaccine. Sequencing used immunoSEQ multiplex PCR; TCRdb keeps in-frame clones, though not all of them. The table includes approximately 60,000 clones, over 70% detected once. This receptor was identified in an adult in good health. The sequenced sample was peripheral blood, obtained on day 0 of AZD1222 vaccination.

The CDR3 sequence: CARPTTVPPYGYTF. For the CDR3, the DNA is TGCGCCAGGCCTACCACGGTTCCGCCCTATGGCTACACCTTC. The rearrangement links TRBV10-1 to TRBJ1-2; no reliable D call. V was clipped by 9 bases and J by 4 bases, with 18 bases between them. This CDR3 spans 14 amino acids. Germline values: CDR1 WNHNN, CDR2 SYGVQD (reference sequence).